Listed below are T cell receptor beta chains from one sample, sequenced in a study of cytomegalovirus exposure and HLA in healthy donors. Profiling relied on immunoSEQ multiplex PCR, and the TCRdb table lists in-frame clones only, not all of them. The sample carries over 45,000 clones, 90% recorded once. The sample comprised PBMCs. These receptors all stem from a young man in good health and CMV-seronegative. The CDR3 runs from the conserved cysteine through the conserved F or W. Some rows mark clone size as missing; the rest say once, few, many or name a class of expanded clone.

j_call | clone_size | v_call | cdr3_aa
TRBJ2-2 | once | TRBV7-9 | CASSLDERANTGELFF
TRBJ1-1 | - | TRBV10-3 | CAIRGDNTEAFF
TRBJ2-4 | - | TRBV5-1 | CASSRKGEENIQYF
TRBJ1-1 | - | TRBV30 | CAWSKGGLTEAFF
TRBJ2-7 | - | TRBV7-2 | CASSLAYLEGPSYEQYF
TRBJ2-2 | - | TRBV11-2 | CASSLDQTSLNTGELFF
TRBJ2-1 | few | TRBV18 | CASSPLAPGLAGNEQFF
TRBJ2-1 | - | TRBV28 | CASSRLAGRTYNEQFF
TRBJ1-1 | - | TRBV4-3 | CASSQETAGTEAFF
TRBJ1-1 | - | TRBV9 | CASSARAGTTNTEAFF
TRBJ2-1 | - | TRBV5-5 | CASSSKQGAQGGNEQFF
TRBJ2-1 | - | TRBV7-9 | CASSSAGSYNEQFF
TRBJ2-7 | - | TRBV28 | CASSLRTSGSYEQYF
TRBJ2-7 | - | TRBV14 | CASSLRGGSSYEQYF
TRBJ2-5 | - | TRBV2 | CASSEALVGLISPETQYF
TRBJ2-2 | - | TRBV19 | CASSIGGGPSGTGELFF
TRBJ1-2 | - | TRBV5-4 | CASSLWTGGAFVRSGYTF
TRBJ2-1 | once | TRBV19 | CASSRLAGGYNEQFF
TRBJ2-7 | - | TRBV4-2 | CASSHSMESSYEQYF
TRBJ2-7 | - | TRBV28 | CASSGYEQYF
TRBJ2-7 | - | TRBV21-1 | CASNKRRASEQYF
TRBJ2-7 | - | TRBV11-2 | CASSRAGDRGKEQYF
TRBJ2-7 | few | TRBV30 | CAWSPQGDEQYF